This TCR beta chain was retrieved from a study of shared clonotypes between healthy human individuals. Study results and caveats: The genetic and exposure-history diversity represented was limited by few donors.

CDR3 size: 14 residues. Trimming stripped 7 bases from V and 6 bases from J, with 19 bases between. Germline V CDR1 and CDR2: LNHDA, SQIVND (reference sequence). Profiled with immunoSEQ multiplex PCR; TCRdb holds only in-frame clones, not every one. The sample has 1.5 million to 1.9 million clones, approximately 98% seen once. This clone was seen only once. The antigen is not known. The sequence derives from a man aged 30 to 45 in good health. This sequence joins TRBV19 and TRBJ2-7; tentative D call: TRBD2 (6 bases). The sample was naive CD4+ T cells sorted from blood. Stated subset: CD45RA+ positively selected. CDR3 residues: CASIPGVYSTEQYF. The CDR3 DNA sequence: TGTGCCAGTATCCCGGGGGTTTACTCTACCGAGCAGTACTTC.